This TCR beta chain emerged from a study of Ad26.COV2.S vaccination and SARS-CoV-2 variants. As for treatment: 15 to 20 received Ad26.COV2.S at low or high dose, single or two shots; several received placebo; per-sample allocation not given. Sampling was performed 63 days after the first vaccine or placebo injection. Sequencing used immunoSEQ multiplex PCR; TCRdb keeps in-frame clones, though not all of them. The table lists 350,000 to 500,000 clones, 90% of them singletons. This sequence was found in a person between 18 and 65 years old who received the Ad26.COV2.S COVID-19 vaccine or a placebo. The sequencing here drew on peripheral blood, taken in a trial of Ad26.COV2.S vaccine versus placebo.

The chain's CDR3 is CASSESPVVLTDTQYF. The CDR3 region has the DNA TGCGCCAGCAGTGAGTCGCCGGTAGTCTTGACAGATACGCAGTATTTT. The chain joins TRBV10-2 to TRBJ2-3; D is ambiguous. The CDR3 extends over 16 amino acids. Germline CDR1 is WSHSY and CDR2 is SAAADI. V shed 0 bases and J shed 3 bases, with 13 bases lying between them.